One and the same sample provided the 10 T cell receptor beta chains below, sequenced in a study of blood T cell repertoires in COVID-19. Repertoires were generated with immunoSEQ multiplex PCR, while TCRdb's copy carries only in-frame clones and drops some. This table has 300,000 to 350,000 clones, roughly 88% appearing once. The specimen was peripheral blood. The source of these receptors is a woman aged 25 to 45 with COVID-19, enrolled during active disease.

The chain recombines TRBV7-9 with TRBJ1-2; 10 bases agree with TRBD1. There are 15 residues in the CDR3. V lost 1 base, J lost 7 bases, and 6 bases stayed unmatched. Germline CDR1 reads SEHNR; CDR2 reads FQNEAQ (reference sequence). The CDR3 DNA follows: TGTGCCAGCAGCTTAGACGACAGGGGGCAACTTGGCTACACCTTC. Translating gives CASSLDDRGQLGYTF. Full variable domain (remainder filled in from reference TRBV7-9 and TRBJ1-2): DTGVSQNPRHKITKRGQNVTFRCDPISEHNRLYWYRQTLGQGPEFLTYFQNEAQLEKSRLLSDRFSAERPKGSFSTLEIQRTEQGDSAMYLCASSLDDRGQLGYTFGSGTRLTVV.

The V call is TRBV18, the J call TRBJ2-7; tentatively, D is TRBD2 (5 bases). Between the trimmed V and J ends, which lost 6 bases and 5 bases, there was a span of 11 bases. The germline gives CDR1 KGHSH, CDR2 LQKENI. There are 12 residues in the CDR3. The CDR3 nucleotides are TGTGCCAGCTCCTCGGCCGGGAACGAGCAGTACTTC. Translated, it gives CASSSAGNEQYF.

The CDR3 loop reads CASSETYEQYF. CDR3 sequence (DNA): TGTGCCAGCAGCGAGACCTACGAGCAGTACTTC. The chain employs TRBV11-2 and TRBJ2-7; D gene uncertain. V lost 5 bases to trimming and J lost 2 bases, with 4 bases between them. This CDR3 has 11 amino acids. In germline, CDR1 is SGHAT, CDR2 FQNNGV.

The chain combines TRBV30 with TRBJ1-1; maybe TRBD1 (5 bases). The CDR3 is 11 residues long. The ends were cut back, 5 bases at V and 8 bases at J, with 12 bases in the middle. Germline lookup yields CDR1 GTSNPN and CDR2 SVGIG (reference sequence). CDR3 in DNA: TGTGCCTGGGGCACCAGACAGGAAGCTTTCTTT. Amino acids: CAWGTRQEAFF.

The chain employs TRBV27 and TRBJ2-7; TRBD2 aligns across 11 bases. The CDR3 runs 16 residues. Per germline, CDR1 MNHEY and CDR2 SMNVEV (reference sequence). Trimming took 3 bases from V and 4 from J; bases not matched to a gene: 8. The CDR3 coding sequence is TGTGCCAGCAGTTTCTCACTAGCGGGAGTATGGTACGAGCAGTACTTC. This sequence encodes CASSFSLAGVWYEQYF.

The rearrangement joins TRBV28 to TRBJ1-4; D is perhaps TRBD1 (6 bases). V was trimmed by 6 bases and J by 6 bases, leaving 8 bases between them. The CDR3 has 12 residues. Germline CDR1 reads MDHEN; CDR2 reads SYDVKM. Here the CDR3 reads CASRNRDEKLFF. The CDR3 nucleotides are TGTGCCAGCAGAAACAGGGATGAAAAACTGTTTTTT.

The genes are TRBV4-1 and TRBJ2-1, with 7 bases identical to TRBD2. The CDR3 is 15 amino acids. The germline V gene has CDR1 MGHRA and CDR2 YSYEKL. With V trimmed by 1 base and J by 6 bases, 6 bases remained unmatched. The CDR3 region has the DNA TGCGCCAGCAGCCAAGTGCCTGGACTAGTCAATGAGCAGTTCTTC. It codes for CASSQVPGLVNEQFF.

CDR3: CAISEGTGTGYTF. CDR3 sequence (DNA): TGTGCCATCAGTGAGGGGACAGGGACGGGCTACACCTTC. The J gene is TRBJ1-2, the V gene TRBV10-3; the match to TRBD1 covers 9 bases. The CDR3 runs to 13 residues. Germline V CDR1 and CDR2: ENHRY, SYGVKD. The junction had 3 bases not matched to a gene; V was cut back by 2 bases and J by 8 bases.

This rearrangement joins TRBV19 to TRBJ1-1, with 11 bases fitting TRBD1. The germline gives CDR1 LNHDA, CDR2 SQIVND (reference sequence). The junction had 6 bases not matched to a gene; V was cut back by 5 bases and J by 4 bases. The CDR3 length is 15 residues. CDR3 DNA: TGTGCCAGTAGTCTTATGGACAGGGGGCCCACTGAAGCTTTCTTT. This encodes CASSLMDRGPTEAFF. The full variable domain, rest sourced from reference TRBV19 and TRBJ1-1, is DGGITQSPKYLFRKEGQNVTLSCEQNLNHDAMYWYRQDPGQGLRLIYYSQIVNDFQKGDIAEGYSVSREKKESFPLTVTSAQKNPTAFYLCASSLMDRGPTEAFFGQGTRLTVV.

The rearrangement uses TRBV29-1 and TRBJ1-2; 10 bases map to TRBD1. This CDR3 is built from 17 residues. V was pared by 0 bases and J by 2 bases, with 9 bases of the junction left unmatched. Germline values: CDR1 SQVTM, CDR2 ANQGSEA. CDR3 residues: CSVEDLSRDRGNYGYTF. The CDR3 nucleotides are TGCAGCGTTGAAGATCTAAGCCGGGACAGGGGAAACTATGGCTACACCTTC.